Below, 32 T cell receptor beta chains from the same sample are listed, as sequenced in a study of blood T cell repertoires in COVID-19. Measured with immunoSEQ multiplex PCR; TCRdb has only the in-frame clones, and not every one. The sample carries a few hundred thousand clones, 70% to 90% recorded once. The sequenced sample was peripheral blood. All receptors come from a woman in her fifties or sixties with acute or convalescent COVID-19.

This rearrangement joins TRBV3-1 (or the pseudogene TRBV3-2) to TRBJ1-2, with TRBD1 matching 7 bases. V gave up 7 bases and J gave up 0 bases; unmatched junction bases: 8. Germline CDR1 reads LGHDT; CDR2 reads YNNKEL (reference sequence). The CDR3 loop spans 15 amino acids. The CDR3 is CASTAEGAPNYGYTF. The CDR3, as DNA: TGTGCCAGCACCGCAGAGGGGGCCCCTAACTATGGCTACACCTTC.

V gene TRBV3-1 (or the pseudogene TRBV3-2) combines with J gene TRBJ2-7; 12 positions agree with TRBD2. The trim removed 1 base at V and 2 bases at J, leaving 18 bases unmatched. Germline CDR1 and CDR2: LGHDT and YNNKEL (reference sequence). The CDR3 length is 21 residues. CDR3 residues: CASSQVEALAGGVLDTYEQYF. Here the CDR3 DNA reads TGTGCCAGCAGCCAAGTTGAGGCACTAGCGGGGGGCGTTCTTGATACCTACGAGCAGTACTTC.

This chain joins TRBV9 and TRBJ1-1, with D perhaps TRBD1 (6 bases). The CDR3 is made up of 15 amino acids. V lost 4 bases and J lost 3, with 16 bases in between. Per germline, CDR1 SGDLS and CDR2 YYNGEE. This chain's CDR3 is CASSLEGGGYTEAFF. The CDR3 coding sequence is TGTGCCAGCAGCCTTGAGGGAGGGGGTTACACTGAAGCTTTCTTT.

V and J are TRBV29-1 and TRBJ2-5; TRBD1 aligns across 8 bases. Germline trimming cut 3 bases from V and 4 bases from J; bases unmatched to any gene: 7. This CDR3 is built from 14 residues. The V gene's germline CDR1 is SQVTM and CDR2 ANQGSEA. As DNA, the CDR3 is TGCAGCGTTGACTACTCAGGGGGCCTAGAGACCCAGTACTTC. It codes for CSVDYSGGLETQYF.

This chain links TRBV28 with TRBJ2-1, with 11 bases identical to TRBD2. This CDR3 is built from 17 residues. Germline assignment: CDR1 MDHEN and CDR2 SYDVKM. Unmatched junction bases numbered 8, after V lost 3 bases and J lost 4 bases. This CDR3 is CASSFEVAGGPYNEQFF. In DNA form, the CDR3 reads TGTGCCAGCAGTTTCGAGGTAGCGGGGGGGCCGTACAATGAGCAGTTCTTC.

The J gene is TRBJ1-1, the V gene TRBV28, with 7 bases matching TRBD1. Trimming removed 7 bases from V and 5 bases from J; junction bases left unmatched: 13. Germline assignment: CDR1 MDHEN and CDR2 SYDVKM. The CDR3 totals 15 residues. The CDR3 protein is CASILPGQEGTEAFF. CDR3 bases: TGTGCCAGCATTCTACCCGGACAGGAAGGGACTGAAGCTTTCTTT. The full variable domain, completed using reference TRBV28 and TRBJ1-1, is DVKVTQSSRYLVKRTGEKVFLECVQDMDHENMFWYRQDPGLGLRLIYFSYDVKMKEKGDIPEGYSVSREKKERFSLILESASTNQTSMYLCASILPGQEGTEAFFGQGTRLTVV.

The chain combines TRBV9 with TRBJ2-2, with D possibly matching TRBD1 (5 bases). The CDR3 consists of 14 residues. Trimming cost V 5 bases and J 0 bases, with 8 bases left between them. The germline V gene has CDR1 SGDLS and CDR2 YYNGEE. The CDR3 nucleotides are TGTGCCAGCAGGGCAGGGTCGAACACCGGGGAGCTGTTTTTT. This gives the protein CASRAGSNTGELFF.

This rearrangement joins TRBV29-1 to TRBJ1-1; unclear D gene. Germline CDR1 SQVTM, CDR2 ANQGSEA. The V and J ends lost 5 bases and 0 bases respectively, with 10 bases between them. CDR3 size: 13 residues. CDR3 protein: CSVCFAMNTEAFF. The CDR3 region has the DNA TGCAGCGTTTGTTTTGCTATGAACACTGAAGCTTTCTTT.

The J gene is TRBJ2-7, the V gene TRBV28; TRBD2 might be the D (6 bases). From germline, CDR1 is MDHEN and CDR2 SYDVKM. The CDR3 is 14 amino acids. Trimming removed 2 bases from V and 12 bases from J, with 20 bases in between. The CDR3 DNA follows: TGTGCCAGCAGTTTAAGCGGACTGGGGGGAGGTTGGTACTTC. This codes for CASSLSGLGGGWYF.

This chain connects TRBV5-5 to TRBJ2-7, with D tentatively TRBD2 (5 bases). The CDR3 has 13 residues. Deletions cut 4 bases from V and 3 bases from J, with 11 bases between. CDR1 and CDR2 (germline): SGHKS, YYEKEE (reference sequence). The DNA for the CDR3 is TGTGCCAGCAGCCCTGGAGGCAGCTACGAGCAGTACTTC. It codes for CASSPGGSYEQYF. Based on the CDR3 plus reference TRBV5-5 and TRBJ2-7, the full variable domain is DAGVTQSPTHLIKTRGQQVTLRCSPISGHKSVSWYQQVLGQGPQFIFQYYEKEERGRGNFPDRFSARQFPNYSSELNVNALLLGDSALYLCASSPGGSYEQYFGPGTRLTVT.

This sequence joins TRBV18 and TRBJ2-2; D might be TRBD2 (6 bases). V lost 1 base, J lost 2 bases, and 11 bases lay in between. This CDR3 spans 16 amino acids. Per germline, CDR1 KGHSH and CDR2 LQKENI. CDR3 DNA sequence: TGTGCCAGCTCACCACAGCCGGGACTTAACACCGGGGAGCTGTTTTTT. It yields the protein CASSPQPGLNTGELFF.

The J gene is TRBJ2-1, the V gene TRBV3-1 (or the pseudogene TRBV3-2), with TRBD2 matching 11 bases. V was clipped by 4 bases and J by 10 bases; unmatched bases: 12. The germline V gene has CDR1 LGHDT and CDR2 YNNKEL (reference sequence). This CDR3 has 16 amino acids. CDR3 residues: CASSRILAGAQGEQFF. The CDR3 nucleotides read TGTGCCAGCAGCCGGATACTAGCGGGAGCCCAAGGAGAGCAGTTCTTC.

The V gene is TRBV7-2, the J gene TRBJ2-7, with TRBD2 as a possible D gene (6 bases). Trimming shortened V by 0 bases and J by 8 bases, and 11 bases separated the two germline ends. There are 13 residues in the CDR3. Germline V gene sequence: CDR1 SGHTA, CDR2 FQGNSA. CDR3 sequence reads: CASSLALEGQQYF. The DNA for the CDR3 is TGTGCCAGCAGCTTAGCGTTGGAGGGGCAGCAGTACTTC.

This chain links TRBV7-2 with TRBJ2-5, with 8 positions matching TRBD2. The CDR3 has 14 residues. V shed 5 bases and J 5 bases; nucleotides not matched to a gene: 7. Germline CDR1 and CDR2: SGHTA and FQGNSA. The CDR3 sequence: CASSRPTGGETQYF. The CDR3 coding sequence is TGTGCCAGCAGCCGGCCGACGGGAGGGGAGACCCAGTACTTC. Variable domain in full (rest from reference TRBV7-2 and TRBJ2-5): GAGVSQSPSNKVTEKGKDVELRCDPISGHTALYWYRQSLGQGLEFLIYFQGNSAPDKSGLPSDRFSAERTGGSVSTLTIQRTQQEDSAVYLCASSRPTGGETQYFGPGTRLLVL.

The chain carries TRBV10-3 and TRBJ2-2; TRBD1 agrees at 7 bases. CDR3 size: 16 residues. J was trimmed by 0 bases and V by 6 bases; bases with no gene match: 7. CDR1 and CDR2 (germline): ENHRY, SYGVKD. The CDR3 sequence is CAISGVQGPNTGELFF. The CDR3 bases are TGTGCCATCAGCGGGGTACAGGGGCCGAACACCGGGGAGCTGTTTTTT.

This clone was detected many times. Other nucleotide sequences from this sample produce the same CDR3. J is TRBJ2-7 and V is TRBV4-3, with D tentatively TRBD1 (5 bases). Trimming stripped 0 bases from V and 4 bases from J, with 7 bases between. CDR1 and CDR2 from the germline V gene are LGHNA and YSLEER. The CDR3 contains 13 residues. CDR3 in DNA: TGCGCCAGCAGCCAAGATAGGGGTTACGAGCAGTACTTC. The encoded protein is CASSQDRGYEQYF.

The chain employs TRBV19 and TRBJ2-7; 7 positions agree with TRBD1. J was trimmed by 6 bases and V by 9 bases; bases with no gene match: 17. The CDR3 sequence is 15 residues long. Germline CDR1 is LNHDA and CDR2 is SQIVND (reference sequence). The CDR3: CASSLTGTAQAEQYF. The CDR3 DNA reads as TGTGCCAGCTCCCTGACAGGGACCGCGCAAGCCGAGCAGTACTTC. Full variable domain (outside the CDR3, taken from reference TRBV19 and TRBJ2-7): DGGITQSPKYLFRKEGQNVTLSCEQNLNHDAMYWYRQDPGQGLRLIYYSQIVNDFQKGDIAEGYSVSREKKESFPLTVTSAQKNPTAFYLCASSLTGTAQAEQYFGPGTRLTVT.

The rearrangement links TRBV9 to TRBJ1-2; D perhaps matches TRBD1 (5 bases). This CDR3 is built from 14 residues. Germline CDR1 is SGDLS and CDR2 is YYNGEE. V lost 0 bases and J 3 bases, leaving 9 bases between the germline ends. CDR3 sequence (DNA): TGTGCCAGCAGCGTAGGAGGAGGGGACTATGGCTACACCTTC. This codes for CASSVGGGDYGYTF.

V and J are TRBV4-2 and TRBJ2-7; D call uncertain. CDR1 is LGHNA and CDR2 is YNFKEQ in the germline V gene. Trimming pared 1 base from V and 0 bases from J, leaving 4 bases between. The CDR3 length is 13 residues. This CDR3 is CASSQVASYEQYF. In DNA, the CDR3 is TGTGCCAGCAGCCAAGTAGCCTCCTACGAGCAGTACTTC.

This clone occurred once. The CDR3 region is CASTNRQNTEAFF. CDR3 in DNA: TGTGCCAGCACCAACAGGCAGAACACTGAAGCTTTCTTT. The chain employs TRBV6-5 and TRBJ1-1, with D maybe TRBD1 (5 bases). Trimming removed 7 bases from V and 1 base from J, with 10 bases in between. Per the germline V gene, CDR1 is MNHEY and CDR2 is SVGAGI. The CDR3 is made up of 13 amino acids.

The chain combines TRBV28 with TRBJ2-3; possibly TRBD1 for D (6 bases). This CDR3 contains 17 residues. CDR1 MDHEN and CDR2 SYDVKM come from the germline V gene. V lost 4 bases and J lost 6, with 23 bases in between. The CDR3 sequence is CASSSLQNRVSRDTQYF. The CDR3 DNA is TGTGCCAGCAGTTCCCTTCAAAACAGGGTATCCCGCGATACGCAGTATTTT.

The CDR3 protein is CASSENRGVNYGYTF. CDR3 in DNA: TGTGCCAGCTCAGAGAACAGGGGAGTCAACTATGGCTACACCTTC. The chain is built from TRBV18 and TRBJ1-2, with 7 nucleotides matching TRBD1. CDR1 is KGHSH, CDR2 LQKENI, per germline. V gave up 5 bases and J gave up 2 bases; unmatched junction bases: 8. The CDR3 is 15 amino acids. Supplemented by reference TRBV18 and TRBJ1-2, the full variable domain reads NAGVMQNPRHLVRRRGQEARLRCSPMKGHSHVYWYRQLPEEGLKFMVYLQKENIIDESGMPKERFSAEFPKEGPSILRIQQVVRGDSAAYFCASSENRGVNYGYTFGSGTRLTVV.

There are a few counts of this clone. V is TRBV19 and J is TRBJ1-4; tentatively, D is TRBD1 (6 bases). Between the trimmed V and J ends, which lost 7 bases and 10 bases, there was a span of 16 bases. CDR3 length: 13 amino acids. Germline V gene sequence: CDR1 LNHDA, CDR2 SQIVND (reference sequence). The CDR3 nucleotides read TGTGCCAGTATGCCCGGGACAACGGGAAAACTGTTTTTT. Residues: CASMPGTTGKLFF.

V is TRBV6-2 or TRBV6-3 and J is TRBJ2-7, with TRBD2 matching 15 bases. The CDR3 is 19 residues long. The germline gives CDR1 MNHEY, CDR2 SVGEGT. Trimming took 4 bases from V and 3 from J; bases not matched to a gene: 13. The CDR3 here is CASSFTGLAGGLGLYEQYF. DNA of the CDR3: TGTGCCAGCAGTTTTACCGGACTAGCGGGAGGGTTGGGTCTCTACGAGCAGTACTTC.

The rearrangement links TRBV28 to TRBJ1-1; TRBD1 agrees at 8 bases. Germline V gene sequence: CDR1 MDHEN, CDR2 SYDVKM. The CDR3 extends over 14 amino acids. With V trimmed by 2 bases and J by 5 bases, 4 bases remained unmatched. CDR3: CASSLPRGLTEAFF. The CDR3, as DNA: TGTGCCAGCAGTTTACCCAGGGGGCTTACTGAAGCTTTCTTT.

The chain is built from TRBV12-3 or TRBV12-4 and TRBJ1-4, with a possible D match to TRBD1 (6 bases). The CDR3 is 10 amino acids. Trimming left V 8 bases short and J 8 bases short, with 6 bases between. Here the CDR3 DNA reads TGTGCCAGCCAGGGGGAAAAACTGTTTTTT. Protein product: CASQGEKLFF.

The chain links TRBV6-5 to TRBJ1-2; no reliable D call. Germline CDR1 and CDR2: MNHEY and SVGAGI. This CDR3 comprises 16 residues. V was cut by 2 bases and J by 6 bases, with 19 bases left in between. The CDR3 loop reads CASSYLGVGETNGYTF. CDR3 bases: TGTGCCAGCAGTTACCTCGGCGTCGGGGAGACTAATGGCTACACCTTC.

The CDR3: CAISESTGQGSNEQFF. In nucleotides, the CDR3 is TGTGCCATCAGTGAATCCACGGGACAGGGCTCCAATGAGCAGTTCTTC. This rearrangement joins TRBV10-3 to TRBJ2-1; 9 bases are shared with TRBD1. Germline V gene sequence: CDR1 ENHRY, CDR2 SYGVKD. Trimming took 3 bases from V and 6 from J; bases not matched to a gene: 9. This CDR3 region has 16 residues.

There are a few counts of this clone. This chain connects TRBV28 to TRBJ1-1; D possibly corresponds to TRBD1 (5 bases). Trimming took off 6 bases at V and 5 bases at J, with 19 bases between the two ends. Germline V gives CDR1 MDHEN, CDR2 SYDVKM. The CDR3 is made up of 15 amino acids. CDR3 nucleotide sequence: TGTGCCAGCAGGTCTCCGGGTCCGGGGGGGACTGAAGCTTTCTTT. Residues: CASRSPGPGGTEAFF. The whole variable domain, filled in from reference TRBV28 and TRBJ1-1, reads DVKVTQSSRYLVKRTGEKVFLECVQDMDHENMFWYRQDPGLGLRLIYFSYDVKMKEKGDIPEGYSVSREKKERFSLILESASTNQTSMYLCASRSPGPGGTEAFFGQGTRLTVV.

The chain carries TRBV14 and TRBJ2-1; 7 bases are shared with TRBD1. Unmatched junction bases numbered 2, after V lost 0 bases and J lost 6 bases. This CDR3 is 14 amino acids long. CDR1 and CDR2 (germline): SGHDN, FVKESK. This CDR3 is CASSQDDRANEQFF. CDR3 in DNA: TGTGCCAGCAGCCAAGATGACAGGGCCAATGAGCAGTTCTTC. The full variable domain, with the rest looked up from reference TRBV14 and TRBJ2-1, is EAGVTQFPSHSVIEKGQTVTLRCDPISGHDNLYWYRRVMGKEIKFLLHFVKESKQDESGMPNNRFLAERTGGTYSTLKVQPAELEDSGVYFCASSQDDRANEQFFGPGTRLTVL.

The chain employs TRBV2 and TRBJ2-2; 8 bases match TRBD1. The J segment lost 0 bases and the V segment lost 6 bases, leaving 3 bases of the junction unmatched. CDR3 length: 15 amino acids. CDR1 and CDR2 from the germline V gene are SNHLY and FYNNEI. CDR3 nucleotide sequence: TGTGCCAGCAGCGGGACAGGATCGAACACCGGGGAGCTGTTTTTT. Translation gives CASSGTGSNTGELFF.

In nucleotides, the CDR3 is TGCGCCAGCAGCCGGACTGACTCTGGAAACACCATATATTTT. This sequence encodes CASSRTDSGNTIYF. The chain couples TRBV5-1 to TRBJ1-3; D not resolved. CDR3 length equals 14 residues. CDR1 is SGHRS, CDR2 YFSETQ, per germline. The V end was cut by 4 bases, the J end by 0 bases, with 8 bases between.